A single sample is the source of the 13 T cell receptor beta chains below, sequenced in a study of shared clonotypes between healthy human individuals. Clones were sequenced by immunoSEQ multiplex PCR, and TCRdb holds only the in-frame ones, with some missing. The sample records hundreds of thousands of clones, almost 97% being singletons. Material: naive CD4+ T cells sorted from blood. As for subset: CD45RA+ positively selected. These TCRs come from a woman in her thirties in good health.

The CDR3 DNA reads as TGTGCCAGCAGTCCGAGAGACAGGGTGGGCACTGAAGCTTTCTTT. It encodes CASSPRDRVGTEAFF. The chain is built from TRBV28 and TRBJ1-1; TRBD1 aligns across 7 bases. The V and J ends lost 5 bases and 4 bases, in that order; junction bases with no gene match: 10. In germline, CDR1 is MDHEN, CDR2 SYDVKM. This CDR3 has 15 amino acids.

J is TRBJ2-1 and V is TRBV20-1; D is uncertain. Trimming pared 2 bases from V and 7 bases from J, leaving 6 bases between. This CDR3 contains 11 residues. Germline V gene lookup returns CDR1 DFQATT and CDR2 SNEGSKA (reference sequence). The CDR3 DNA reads TGCAGTGCTAGACGTGAGAATGAGCAGTTCTTC. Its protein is CSARRENEQFF.

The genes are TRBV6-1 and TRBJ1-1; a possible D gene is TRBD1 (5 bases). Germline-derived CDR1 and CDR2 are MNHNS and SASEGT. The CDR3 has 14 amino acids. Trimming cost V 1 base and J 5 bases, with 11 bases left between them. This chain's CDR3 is CASSEVGAKTEAFF. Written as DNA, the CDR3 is TGTGCCAGCAGTGAAGTAGGGGCCAAGACTGAAGCTTTCTTT.

The CDR3 is CASSLDRGGSYNEQFF. The CDR3 DNA follows: TGTGCCAGCAGTTTAGACAGGGGCGGGTCCTACAATGAGCAGTTCTTC. This rearrangement joins TRBV5-8 to TRBJ2-1; 8 bases are shared with TRBD1. The trim removed 5 bases at V and 1 base at J, leaving 8 bases unmatched. This CDR3 has 16 residues. Germline V lookup: CDR1 SGHTS, CDR2 YDEGEE.

The CDR3: CASSQPMLDKMNTEAFF. In DNA, the CDR3 is TGCGCCAGCAGCCAACCGATGCTGGACAAGATGAACACTGAAGCTTTCTTT. V is TRBV4-1 and J is TRBJ1-1; D possibly corresponds to TRBD1 (5 bases). In germline, CDR1 is MGHRA, CDR2 YSYEKL. V was pared by 2 bases and J by 0 bases, with 16 bases between. The CDR3 is 17 residues long.

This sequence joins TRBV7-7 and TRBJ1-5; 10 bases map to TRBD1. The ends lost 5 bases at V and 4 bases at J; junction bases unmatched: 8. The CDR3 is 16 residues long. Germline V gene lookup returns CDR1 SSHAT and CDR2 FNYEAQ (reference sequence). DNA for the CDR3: TGTGCCAGCAGCCTCGACAGGGGGCTTCTAAATCAGCCCCAGCATTTT. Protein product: CASSLDRGLLNQPQHF. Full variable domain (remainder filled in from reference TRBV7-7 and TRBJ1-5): GAGVSQSPRYKVTKRGQDVTLRCDPISSHATLYWYQQALGQGPEFLTYFNYEAQPDKSGLPSDRFSAERPEGSISTLTIQRTEQRDSAMYRCASSLDRGLLNQPQHFGDGTRLSIL.

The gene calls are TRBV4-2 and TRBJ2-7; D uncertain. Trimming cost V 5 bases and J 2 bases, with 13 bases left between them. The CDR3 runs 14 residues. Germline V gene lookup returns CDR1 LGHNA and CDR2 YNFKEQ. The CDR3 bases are TGTGCCAGCAGCTTAGGGTCCGGAACCTACGAGCAGTACTTC. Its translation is CASSLGSGTYEQYF.

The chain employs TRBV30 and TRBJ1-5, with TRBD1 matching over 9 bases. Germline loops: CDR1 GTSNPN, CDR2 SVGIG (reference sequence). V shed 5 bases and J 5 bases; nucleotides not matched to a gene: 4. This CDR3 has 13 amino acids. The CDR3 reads CAWQGQGDQPQHF. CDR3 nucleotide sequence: TGTGCCTGGCAGGGACAGGGAGATCAGCCCCAGCATTTT.

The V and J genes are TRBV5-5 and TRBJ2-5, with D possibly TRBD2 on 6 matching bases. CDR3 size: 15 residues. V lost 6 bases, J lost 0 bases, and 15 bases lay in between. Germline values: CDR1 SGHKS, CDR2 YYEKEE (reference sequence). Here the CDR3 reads CASTPGLSYQETQYF. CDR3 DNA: TGTGCCAGCACCCCGGGACTCTCGTACCAAGAGACCCAGTACTTC.

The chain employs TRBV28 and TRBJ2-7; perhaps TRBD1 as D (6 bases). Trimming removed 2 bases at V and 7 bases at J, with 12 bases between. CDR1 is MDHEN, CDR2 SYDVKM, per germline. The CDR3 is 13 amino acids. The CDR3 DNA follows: TGTGCCAGCAGTTTACAGGGGACGGGGGAGCAGTACTTC. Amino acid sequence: CASSLQGTGEQYF. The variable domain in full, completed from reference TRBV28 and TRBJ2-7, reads DVKVTQSSRYLVKRTGEKVFLECVQDMDHENMFWYRQDPGLGLRLIYFSYDVKMKEKGDIPEGYSVSREKKERFSLILESASTNQTSMYLCASSLQGTGEQYFGPGTRLTVT.

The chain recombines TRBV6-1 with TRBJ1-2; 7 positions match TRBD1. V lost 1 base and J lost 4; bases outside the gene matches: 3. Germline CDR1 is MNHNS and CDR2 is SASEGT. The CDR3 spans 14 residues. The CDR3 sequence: CASSEVQGLYGYTF. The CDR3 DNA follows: TGTGCCAGCAGTGAAGTACAGGGGCTCTATGGCTACACCTTC.

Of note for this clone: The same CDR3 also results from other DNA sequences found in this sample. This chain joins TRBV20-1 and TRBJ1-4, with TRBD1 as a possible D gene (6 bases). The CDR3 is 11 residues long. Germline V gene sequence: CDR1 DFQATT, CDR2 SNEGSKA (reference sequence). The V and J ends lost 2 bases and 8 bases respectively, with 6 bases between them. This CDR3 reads CSARRGEKLFF. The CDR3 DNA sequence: TGCAGTGCTAGAAGGGGGGAAAAACTGTTTTTT.

The CDR3 sequence is CASSLGGANQPQHF. For the CDR3, the DNA is TGTGCCAGCAGCTTAGGGGGGGCCAATCAGCCCCAGCATTTT. This chain uses TRBV11-2 with TRBJ1-5; maybe TRBD1 (6 bases). CDR3 length: 14 amino acids. The ends were cut back, 1 base at V and 3 bases at J, with 7 bases in the middle. Germline values: CDR1 SGHAT, CDR2 FQNNGV.